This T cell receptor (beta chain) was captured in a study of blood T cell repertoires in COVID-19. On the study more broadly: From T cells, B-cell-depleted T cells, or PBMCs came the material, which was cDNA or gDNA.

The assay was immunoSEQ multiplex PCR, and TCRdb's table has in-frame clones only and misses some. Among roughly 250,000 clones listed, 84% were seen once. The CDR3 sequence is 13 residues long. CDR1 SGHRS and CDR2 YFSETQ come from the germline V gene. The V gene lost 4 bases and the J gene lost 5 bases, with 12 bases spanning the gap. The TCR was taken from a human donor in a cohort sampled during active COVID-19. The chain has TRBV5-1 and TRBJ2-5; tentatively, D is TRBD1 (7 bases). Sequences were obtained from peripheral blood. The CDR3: CASSATGRETQYF. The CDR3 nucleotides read TGCGCCAGCAGCGCGACAGGGAGGGAGACCCAGTACTTC.